Below, 3 T cell receptor beta chains from the same sample are listed, as sequenced in a study of T-cell memory formation after mild COVID-19. TCRdb used MiXCR to reprocess the 5' RACE reads, holding one entry per CDR3 protein. The sample carries 500,000 to 550,000 distinct CDR3 sequences, approximately 20% recorded once. What was sequenced was PBMCs or a T cell subset sorted from them (not recorded which). These receptors all come from an adult woman who had mild COVID-19 (a few samples of this study predate the infection). Cell type and time point are not known.

DNA for the CDR3: TGTGCCAGCAGCCCCGGGACAGGGAGGACCGGGGAGCTGTTTTTT. It specifies CASSPGTGRTGELFF. The chain joins TRBV7-9 to TRBJ2-2; TRBD1 matches at 9 bases. Per the germline V gene, CDR1 is SEHNR and CDR2 is FQNEAQ (reference sequence). This CDR3 region has 15 residues. Unmatched junction bases numbered 6, after V lost 5 bases and J lost 5 bases.

CDR3 region: CASSPPDRRGSYEQYF. As DNA, the CDR3 is TGTGCCAGCTCACCTCCGGACAGAAGAGGGTCCTACGAGCAGTACTTC. The gene calls are TRBV18 and TRBJ2-7, with D perhaps matching TRBD1 (6 bases). The germline CDR1 and CDR2 sequences are KGHSH and LQKENI. The ends were cut back, 3 bases at V and 1 base at J, with 16 bases in the middle. The CDR3 is made up of 16 amino acids.

The chain recombines TRBV20-1 with TRBJ1-1; 10 positions agree with TRBD1. V lost 1 base and J lost 1; bases outside the gene matches: 6. Germline V lookup: CDR1 DFQATT, CDR2 SNEGSKA (reference sequence). This CDR3 contains 16 residues. Here the CDR3 reads CSARVWDRGGNTEAFF. The CDR3 coding sequence is TGCAGTGCTAGAGTTTGGGACAGGGGAGGGAACACTGAAGCTTTCTTT.